The T cell receptor (beta chain) described here comes from a study of blood T cell repertoires in COVID-19 (dated by TCRdb to about 2020). A note on the overall study: Samples from collaborators originated in the United States, Italy and Spain and spanned both the acute and convalescent phases of COVID-19. The material from the prospective study consisted of cDNA or gDNA derived from T cells, B-cell-depleted T cells, or PBMCs. The dataset comprised deeply sampled blood TCRbeta repertoires from subjects exposed to, actively infected with, or recovered from COVID-19. The repertoires were made available in a free public database intended to serve as a resource for research on the immune response to SARS-CoV-2. The samples were drawn from the first 160 participants of the ongoing ImmuneRACE study and from 950 to 1,500 subjects provided by 6 global collaborators. A de-identified subject ID, COVID-19 status, age in years and sex were almost always included in the sample metadata. Where available, HLA class I and class II types were obtained from metadata supplied by the sample provider rather than from assay-based typing. Broader findings and caveats from the paper: The quantity of clinical and demographic metadata differed by source and by participant and was supplied without curation.

The collaborating institutions used their own protocols to collect whole blood in K2EDTA tubes. For TCRbeta analysis, collaborator samples were shipped as frozen whole blood, as isolated PBMCs, or as DNA extracted from either sample type. The immunoSEQ Assay, a bias-controlled multiplex PCR, was used to amplify TCRbeta CDR3 regions from genomic DNA. The paper's processing steps were these. Within the assay, amplification of reference gene primers was used to estimate how many nucleated cells each sample contained. Sequence reads were collapsed and filtered to measure the absolute abundance of every unique TCRbeta CDR3 rearrangement. Productive Simpson clonality was computed per sample as the square root of Simpson's diversity index over productive rearrangements. The clones in this table, taken by TCRdb from immuneACCESS, are in-frame only. Not every clone is retained; where verified, under half of the shortfall comes from an unresolved V gene, and the cause of the rest is unknown. V and J calls and clone size are copied from that table; D and trimming were computed from the DNA. This sample comprises about 200,000 clones, roughly nine tenths of them detected only once. 2% to 2.5% of the sample is taken by the ten largest.

In its sample, this clone was seen a few times. It lacks a known antigen. One base away there is no much larger clone; base qualities are not given. Measured from the cysteine to the phenylalanine, the CDR3 is 16 residues long. Kept here is only the CDR3 DNA, which spans 48 bases and is read in frame from base 1. For this chain, trimming is 4 bases at the V end and 1 base at the J end, and the number of junction bases without a gene match is 6. As encoded in the germline V gene, CDR1 is KGHDR while CDR2 is SFDVKD. The receptor was isolated from a woman aged 45-60 years with acute or convalescent COVID-19. This receptor chain uses TRBV24-1 and TRBJ1-5, with 7 bases in between that match TRBD1. Sequences were obtained from peripheral blood. The CDR3 reads CATSDQGVWSNQPQHF. The sequenced DNA: TGTGCCACCAGTGACCAGGGGGTTTGGAGCAATCAGCCCCAGCATTTT.